The 31 T cell receptor beta chains below all came from one sample that was sequenced in a study of cytomegalovirus exposure and HLA in healthy donors. A multiplex PCR was run with 60 Vbeta primers and 13 Jbeta primers. Assay used: immunoSEQ multiplex PCR; TCRdb lists only in-frame clones, some missing. Of about 70,000 clones listed, approximately 80% are singletons. The sequenced material came from PBMCs. These receptors all stem from a girl aged 10 to 17 in good health and CMV-seropositive.

The genes are TRBV20-1 and TRBJ2-1; D unresolved. This CDR3 is built from 11 residues. The V and J ends lost 3 bases and 7 bases respectively, with 7 bases between them. Germline V gene lookup returns CDR1 DFQATT and CDR2 SNEGSKA (reference sequence). The CDR3 DNA reads TGCAGTGCTAGCAGGCGTAATGAGCAGTTCTTC. It is translated as CSASRRNEQFF.

Worth noting for this clone: Its ends do not fully match the called genes, so a read error is possible. The rearrangement uses TRBV28 and TRBJ1-2; D is uncertain. The CDR3 is made up of 15 amino acids. Germline V lookup: CDR1 MDHEN, CDR2 SYDVKM. CDR3 sequence (DNA): TGTGCCAGCAGTTTAGGGTGGTTCTCCAACTATGACTACACCTTC. This gives the protein CASSLGWFSNYDYTF.

In its sample, this clone was seen a few times. In nucleotides, the CDR3 is TGTGCCAGCAGCCACCCGACTGACCTGAATTACGGTGCTGAAGCTTTCTTT. Encoded protein: CASSHPTDLNYGAEAFF. This chain joins TRBV7-2 and TRBJ1-1; D gene unclear. The V gene lost 5 bases and the J gene lost 6 bases, with 25 bases spanning the gap. CDR3 length: 17 residues. Germline V gives CDR1 SGHTA, CDR2 FQGNSA.

This chain links TRBV13 with TRBJ2-7, with D perhaps TRBD2 (7 bases). The ends were cut back, 3 bases at V and 2 bases at J, with 14 bases in the middle. CDR1 and CDR2 (germline): PRHDT, FYEKMQ (reference sequence). The CDR3 contains 15 residues. In DNA form, the CDR3 reads TGTGCCAGCAGCTTCCCTGGGGGGGGCACCTACGAGCAGTACTTC. This translates into CASSFPGGGTYEQYF.

The V call is TRBV5-1, the J call TRBJ2-1; 9 bases match TRBD2. Germline CDR1 SGHRS, CDR2 YFSETQ. With 4 bases clipped from V and 0 bases from J, the junction kept 5 bases outside the gene matches. CDR3 length equals 16 residues. CDR3 coding DNA: TGCGCCAGCAGCCCGACTAGCGGCGCCTCCTACAATGAGCAGTTCTTC. Encoded protein: CASSPTSGASYNEQFF.

This chain connects TRBV5-1 to TRBJ2-5, with 12 bases identical to TRBD2. There are 15 residues in the CDR3. In germline, CDR1 is SGHRS, CDR2 YFSETQ. Trimming removed 7 bases from V and 5 bases from J; junction bases left unmatched: 9. As DNA, the CDR3 is TGCGCCAGCCCTTCTAGCGGGGGGGCGGATGAGACCCAGTACTTC. It codes for CASPSSGGADETQYF. The variable domain in full, completed from reference TRBV5-1 and TRBJ2-5, reads KAGVTQTPRYLIKTRGQQVTLSCSPISGHRSVSWYQQTPGQGLQFLFEYFSETQRNKGNFPGRFSGRQFSNSRSEMNVSTLELGDSALYLCASPSSGGADETQYFGPGTRLLVL.

This clone turned up a few times. V is TRBV28 and J is TRBJ2-7, with D maybe TRBD2 (5 bases). The CDR3 runs 12 residues. V lost 3 bases and J lost 6, with 9 bases in between. Germline CDR1 MDHEN, CDR2 SYDVKM. The CDR3 coding sequence is TGTGCCAGCAGTTTCGGGGTTTCCGAGCAGTACTTC. It specifies CASSFGVSEQYF.

The chain combines TRBV6-4 with TRBJ2-1; TRBD2 matches 8 bases. Germline V CDR1 and CDR2: MRHNA, SNTAGT. CDR3 length: 17 amino acids. V lost 0 bases, J lost 6 bases, and 10 bases stayed unmatched. CDR3 nucleotides: TGTGCCAGCAGTGACTCGAAATCGGGACTAGAGTTCAATGAGCAGTTCTTC. Protein sequence: CASSDSKSGLEFNEQFF.

This clone was seen once. This chain joins TRBV10-3 and TRBJ2-3, with 7 nucleotides matching TRBD1. The CDR3 has 19 amino acids. The V gene end was trimmed by 6 bases and the J gene end by 2 bases; junction bases not matched to a gene: 20. CDR1 and CDR2 (germline): ENHRY, SYGVKD. CDR3 residues: CAIRRTGLWYPQFTDTQYF. CDR3 DNA sequence: TGTGCCATCAGGAGGACAGGTCTTTGGTATCCCCAATTCACAGATACGCAGTATTTT.

The chain links TRBV30 to TRBJ2-7; 7 positions match TRBD1. Unmatched junction bases numbered 3, after V lost 4 bases and J lost 0 bases. This CDR3 spans 13 amino acids. Germline V gene sequence: CDR1 GTSNPN, CDR2 SVGIG (reference sequence). The CDR3 DNA sequence: TGTGCCTGGACCCGGACAGGCTCCTACGAGCAGTACTTC. The encoded protein is CAWTRTGSYEQYF.

The chain recombines TRBV19 with TRBJ1-1; D perhaps matches TRBD1 (5 bases). Trimming stripped 5 bases from V and 4 bases from J, with 17 bases between. The CDR3 contains 15 residues. The germline gives CDR1 LNHDA, CDR2 SQIVND (reference sequence). CDR3 nucleotides: TGTGCCAGTAGTGCCGGACAAAGAGATATCACTGAAGCTTTCTTT. Protein: CASSAGQRDITEAFF.

The chain employs TRBV18 and TRBJ1-1, with 8 bases matching TRBD1. Germline CDR1 and CDR2: KGHSH and LQKENI. Trimming at V came to 3 bases and at J to 6 bases, leaving 9 bases not matched to a gene. The CDR3 runs to 15 residues. Written as DNA, the CDR3 is TGTGCCAGCTCACCCCAAGGGACAGGACTAGCTGAAGCTTTCTTT. This translates into CASSPQGTGLAEAFF.

V is TRBV14 and J is TRBJ1-2, with no clear D. This CDR3 is 16 amino acids long. Germline CDR1 SGHDN, CDR2 FVKESK. Trimming removed 4 bases from V and 4 bases from J, with 19 bases in between. The DNA of the CDR3 is TGTGCCAGCAGCCCCGACGTTGGGCAGAGTATCTATGGCTACACCTTC. This codes for CASSPDVGQSIYGYTF. Using reference TRBV14 and TRBJ1-2 for the parts outside the CDR3, the full variable domain is EAGVTQFPSHSVIEKGQTVTLRCDPISGHDNLYWYRRVMGKEIKFLLHFVKESKQDESGMPNNRFLAERTGGTYSTLKVQPAELEDSGVYFCASSPDVGQSIYGYTFGSGTRLTVV.

This clone was counted only a few times. The chain links TRBV6-1 to TRBJ2-3; D may be TRBD2 (6 bases). The CDR3 is 19 amino acids. Germline CDR1 reads MNHNS; CDR2 reads SASEGT. Trimming left V 4 bases short and J 3 bases short, with 26 bases between. CDR3 in amino acids: CASSALGGGRAKGTDTQYF. For the CDR3, the DNA is TGTGCCAGCAGTGCGTTGGGGGGAGGAAGGGCCAAGGGGACAGATACGCAGTATTTT.

This clone was recorded a few times. This rearrangement joins TRBV6-5 to TRBJ2-3, with D possibly matching TRBD2 (6 bases). This CDR3 region has 14 residues. Trimming pared 2 bases from V and 3 bases from J, leaving 9 bases between. Germline V gene lookup returns CDR1 MNHEY and CDR2 SVGAGI. The CDR3 nucleotides read TGTGCCAGCAGTTACGGGACTGTAACAGATACGCAGTATTTT. This translates into CASSYGTVTDTQYF.

V usage is TRBV7-2 and J usage is TRBJ2-2; 7 bases fit TRBD1. This CDR3 comprises 16 residues. V lost 7 bases, J lost 6 bases, and 14 bases stayed unmatched. CDR1 is SGHTA, CDR2 FQGNSA, per germline. The CDR3 spells CASIVQGSPNAGELFF. CDR3 in DNA: TGTGCCAGCATCGTACAGGGGAGCCCAAACGCCGGGGAGCTGTTTTTT.

The gene calls are TRBV28 and TRBJ1-2, with 8 bases identical to TRBD1. The CDR3 runs 14 residues. Germline V gives CDR1 MDHEN, CDR2 SYDVKM. Trimming took 3 bases from V and 8 from J; bases not matched to a gene: 8. CDR3 in amino acids: CASSFWQGAEGYTF. The CDR3 region has the DNA TGTGCCAGCAGTTTTTGGCAGGGGGCGGAGGGCTACACCTTC.

J is TRBJ2-7 and V is TRBV5-1; 8 positions match TRBD1. With V trimmed by 2 bases and J by 0 bases, 4 bases remained unmatched. The CDR3 sequence is 15 residues long. CDR1 and CDR2 (germline): SGHRS, YFSETQ. The CDR3: CASSLRTGSSYEQYF. In DNA form, the CDR3 reads TGCGCCAGCAGCTTACGGACAGGGAGCTCCTACGAGCAGTACTTC.

The rearrangement uses TRBV27 and TRBJ1-1; no reliable D call. The germline CDR1 and CDR2 sequences are MNHEY and SMNVEV (reference sequence). There are 14 residues in the CDR3. V gave up 7 bases and J gave up 6 bases, with 18 bases separating them. CDR3: CASNPVGGWPEAFF. Written as DNA, the CDR3 is TGTGCCAGCAATCCGGTGGGCGGGTGGCCTGAAGCTTTCTTT.

In its sample, this clone was seen once. This chain uses TRBV9 with TRBJ2-1; 9 bases align to TRBD2. The CDR3 has 16 amino acids. Germline V lookup: CDR1 SGDLS, CDR2 YYNGEE. V trimming: 1 base; J trimming: 4 bases; junction bases outside the gene matches: 6. CDR3 region: CASSVFSGRFYNEQFF. The CDR3 bases are TGTGCCAGCAGCGTATTCAGCGGGAGGTTTTACAATGAGCAGTTCTTC.

This clone was seen only once. V and J are TRBV28 and TRBJ1-2, with TRBD1 matching 10 bases. The CDR3 contains 12 residues. From germline, CDR1 is MDHEN and CDR2 SYDVKM. Germline trimming cut 6 bases from V and 8 bases from J; bases unmatched to any gene: 3. CDR3 residues: CASSDRGRGYTF. CDR3 coding DNA: TGTGCCAGCAGCGACAGGGGGCGAGGCTACACCTTC.

CDR3 in DNA: TGTGCTAGTGGTTTGAGGAAACAGAGGGTCCTCACCCTCCACTTT. The encoded protein is CASGLRKQRVLTLHF. V is TRBV12-5 and J is TRBJ1-6, with D unresolved. This CDR3 comprises 15 residues. V lost 2 bases to trimming and J lost 14 bases, with 19 bases between them. Germline values: CDR1 LGHNT, CDR2 FRNRAP. The full variable domain, completed using reference TRBV12-5 and TRBJ1-6, is DARVTQTPRHKVTEMGQEVTMRCQPILGHNTVFWYRQTMMQGLELLAYFRNRAPLDDSGMPKDRFSAEMPDATLATLKIQPSEPRDSAVYFCASGLRKQRVLTLHFGNGTRLTVT.

The chain has TRBV6-1 and TRBJ1-5; D possibly corresponds to TRBD1 (6 bases). Germline values: CDR1 MNHNS, CDR2 SASEGT. V lost 1 base, J lost 6 bases, and 16 bases lay in between. The CDR3 is made up of 16 amino acids. The CDR3 is CASSEVKQGWGQPQHF. The CDR3 DNA reads as TGTGCCAGCAGTGAAGTTAAACAGGGTTGGGGTCAGCCCCAGCATTTT.

This chain uses TRBV6-1 with TRBJ1-5; 7 bases match TRBD1. This CDR3 spans 19 amino acids. The J segment lost 2 bases and the V segment lost 4 bases, leaving 17 bases of the junction unmatched. The germline V gene has CDR1 MNHNS and CDR2 SASEGT. CDR3: CASSVTGFGRLIRNQPQHF. In DNA, the CDR3 is TGTGCCAGCAGTGTGACAGGGTTCGGTCGGTTAATACGCAATCAGCCCCAGCATTTT.

The chain employs TRBV27 and TRBJ2-7; 11 bases are a match to TRBD2. Germline CDR1 MNHEY, CDR2 SMNVEV (reference sequence). CDR3 size: 15 residues. Trimming cost V 5 bases and J 2 bases; bases outside gene matches: 5. The CDR3 protein is CASSAATSGTYEQYF. In DNA form, the CDR3 reads TGTGCCAGCAGTGCCGCGACTAGCGGGACCTACGAGCAGTACTTC.

The chain combines TRBV6-1 with TRBJ1-4, with D perhaps TRBD1 (6 bases). This CDR3 region has 15 residues. V was pared by 8 bases and J by 7 bases, with 20 bases between. Germline V gene sequence: CDR1 MNHNS, CDR2 SASEGT. The CDR3 nucleotides are TGTGCCAGCCCCTGGGGCAGGGGCGACGCTGAAAAACTGTTTTTT. Its translation: CASPWGRGDAEKLFF.

V gene TRBV2 combines with J gene TRBJ2-3, with 10 bases that match TRBD1. The V and J ends lost 10 bases and 3 bases, in that order; junction bases with no gene match: 7. The CDR3 extends over 14 amino acids. Germline CDR1 is SNHLY and CDR2 is FYNNEI. The CDR3, as DNA: TGTGCCACAAGACAGGGGGCTAGGACAGATACGCAGTATTTT. This translates into CATRQGARTDTQYF.

The chain uses TRBV15 and TRBJ1-1, with D possibly matching TRBD1 (5 bases). CDR1 is LNHNV and CDR2 is YYDKDF in the germline V gene (reference sequence). V was shortened by 8 bases and J by 4 bases, with 23 bases between the two germline ends. This CDR3 has 16 amino acids. The CDR3 spells CATYPRQGRDRTEAFF. The CDR3 DNA follows: TGTGCCACCTATCCCCGGCAGGGAAGGGATCGCACTGAAGCTTTCTTT.

The genes are TRBV2 and TRBJ2-7, with TRBD2 matching over 7 bases. This CDR3 region has 14 residues. Germline loops: CDR1 SNHLY, CDR2 FYNNEI. Trimming at V came to 7 bases and at J to 7 bases, leaving 13 bases not matched to a gene. In DNA, the CDR3 is TGTGCCAGCAAAGCCGAGCGGGACGCTTTTGAGCAGTACTTC. It translates to CASKAERDAFEQYF.

The chain employs TRBV30 and TRBJ2-5; D call uncertain. The germline V and J ends were trimmed by 2 bases and 0 bases, with 4 bases remaining between them. Germline-derived CDR1 and CDR2 are GTSNPN and SVGIG (reference sequence). The CDR3 consists of 12 residues. The CDR3 DNA follows: TGTGCCTGGAGTTTTAACCAAGAGACCCAGTACTTC. It specifies CAWSFNQETQYF.

This clone was observed once. The CDR3 protein is CASSQSRRERGYTF. CDR3 coding DNA: TGCGCCAGCAGTCAATCGAGGCGGGAACGTGGCTACACCTTC. The chain has TRBV23-1 and TRBJ1-2; D remains ambiguous. TRBV23-1 is given ORF status, its function remaining uncertain. V was pared by 0 bases and J by 7 bases, with 12 bases between. There are 14 residues in the CDR3.